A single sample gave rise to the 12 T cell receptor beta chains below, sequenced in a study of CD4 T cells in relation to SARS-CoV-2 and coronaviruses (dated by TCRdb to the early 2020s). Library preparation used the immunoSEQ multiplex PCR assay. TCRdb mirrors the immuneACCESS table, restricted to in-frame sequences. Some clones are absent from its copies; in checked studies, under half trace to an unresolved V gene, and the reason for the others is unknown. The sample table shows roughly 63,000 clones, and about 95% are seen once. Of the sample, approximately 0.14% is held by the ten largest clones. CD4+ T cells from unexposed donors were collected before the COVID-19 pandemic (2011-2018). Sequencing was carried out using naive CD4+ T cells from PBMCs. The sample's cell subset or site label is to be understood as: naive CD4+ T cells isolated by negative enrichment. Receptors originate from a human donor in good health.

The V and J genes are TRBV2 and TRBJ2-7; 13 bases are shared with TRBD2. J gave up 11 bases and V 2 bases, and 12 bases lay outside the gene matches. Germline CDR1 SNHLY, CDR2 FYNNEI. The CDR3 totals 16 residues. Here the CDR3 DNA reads TGTGCCAGCAGTGAATTTCGGTCGGGACTAGCGGGGTGGGAGTACTTC. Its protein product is CASSEFRSGLAGWEYF.

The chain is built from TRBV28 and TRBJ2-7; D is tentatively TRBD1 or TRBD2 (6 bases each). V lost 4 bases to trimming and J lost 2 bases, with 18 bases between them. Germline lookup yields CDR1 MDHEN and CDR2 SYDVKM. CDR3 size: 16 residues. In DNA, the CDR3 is TGTGCCAGCAGTTCCCAGGGGACTGGGCCCACCTACGAGCAGTACTTC. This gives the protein CASSSQGTGPTYEQYF.

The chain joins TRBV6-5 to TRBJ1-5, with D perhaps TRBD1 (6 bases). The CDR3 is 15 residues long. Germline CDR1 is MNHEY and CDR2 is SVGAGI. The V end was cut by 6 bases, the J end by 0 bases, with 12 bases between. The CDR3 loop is CASSGQSHSNQPQHF. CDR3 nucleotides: TGTGCCAGCAGCGGACAGAGTCATAGCAATCAGCCCCAGCATTTT.

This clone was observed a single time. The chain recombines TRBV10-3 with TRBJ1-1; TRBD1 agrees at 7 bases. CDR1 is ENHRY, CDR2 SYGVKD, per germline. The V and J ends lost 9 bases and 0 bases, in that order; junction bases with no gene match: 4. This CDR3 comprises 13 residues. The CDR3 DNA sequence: TGTGCCATATCGACAGGGATGAACACTGAAGCTTTCTTT. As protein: CAISTGMNTEAFF.

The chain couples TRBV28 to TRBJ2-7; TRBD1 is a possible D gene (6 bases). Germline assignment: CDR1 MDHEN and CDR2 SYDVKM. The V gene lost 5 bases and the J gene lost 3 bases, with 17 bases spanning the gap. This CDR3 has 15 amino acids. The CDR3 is CASSTGSKENYEQYF. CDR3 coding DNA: TGTGCCAGCAGTACAGGGTCTAAAGAGAACTACGAGCAGTACTTC.

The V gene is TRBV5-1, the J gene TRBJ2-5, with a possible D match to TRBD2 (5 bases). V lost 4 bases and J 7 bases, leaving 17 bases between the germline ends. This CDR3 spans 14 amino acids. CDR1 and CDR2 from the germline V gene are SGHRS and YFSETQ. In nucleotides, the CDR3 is TGCGCCAGCAGCCTACTGACCGGGGTAGGGACCCAGTACTTC. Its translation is CASSLLTGVGTQYF.

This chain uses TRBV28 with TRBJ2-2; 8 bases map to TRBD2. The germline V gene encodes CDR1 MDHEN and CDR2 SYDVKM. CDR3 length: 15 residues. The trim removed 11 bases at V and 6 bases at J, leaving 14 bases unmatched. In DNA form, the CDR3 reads TGTGCCTCCCGGGTAGCGGGATGGAGGGCCGGGGAGCTGTTTTTT. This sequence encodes CASRVAGWRAGELFF.

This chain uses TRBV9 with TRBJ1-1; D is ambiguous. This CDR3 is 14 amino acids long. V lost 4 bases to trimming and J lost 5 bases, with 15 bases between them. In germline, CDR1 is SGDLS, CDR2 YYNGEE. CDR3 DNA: TGTGCCAGCAGCTCAAGACGGGAGAATACTGAAGCTTTCTTT. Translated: CASSSRRENTEAFF.

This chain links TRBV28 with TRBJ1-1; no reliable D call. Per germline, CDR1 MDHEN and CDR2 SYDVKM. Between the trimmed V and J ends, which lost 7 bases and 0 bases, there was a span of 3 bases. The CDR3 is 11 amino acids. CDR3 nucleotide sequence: TGTGCCAGCACCTTGAACACTGAAGCTTTCTTT. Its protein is CASTLNTEAFF.

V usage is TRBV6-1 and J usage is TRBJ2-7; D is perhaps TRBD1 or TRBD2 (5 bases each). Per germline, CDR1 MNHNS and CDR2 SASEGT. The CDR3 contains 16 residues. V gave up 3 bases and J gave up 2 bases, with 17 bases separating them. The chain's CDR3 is CASSESAGTSTYEQYF. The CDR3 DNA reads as TGTGCCAGCAGTGAGTCTGCCGGGACGAGTACCTACGAGCAGTACTTC.

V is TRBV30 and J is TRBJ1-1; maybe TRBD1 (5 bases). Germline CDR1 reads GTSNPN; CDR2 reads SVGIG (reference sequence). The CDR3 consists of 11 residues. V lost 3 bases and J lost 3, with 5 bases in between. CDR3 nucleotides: TGTGCCTGGAGGGGGGACACTGAAGCTTTCTTT. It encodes CAWRGDTEAFF.

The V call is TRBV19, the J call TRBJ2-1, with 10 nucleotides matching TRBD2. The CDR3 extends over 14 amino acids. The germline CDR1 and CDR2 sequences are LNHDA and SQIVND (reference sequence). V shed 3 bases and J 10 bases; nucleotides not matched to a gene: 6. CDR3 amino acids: CASSMQAGGDEQFF. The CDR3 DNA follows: TGTGCCAGTAGTATGCAAGCGGGAGGGGACGAGCAGTTCTTC.